The next 9 T cell receptor beta chains were all read from a single sample in a study of neurological immune-mediated disorders. TCRdb re-analysed the 5' RACE reads in MiXCR, keeping a single row per CDR3 protein. The sample carries about 53,000 distinct CDR3 sequences, about 8% recorded once. Time point in this sample: longitudinal time-point 3. The sequenced sample consisted of PBMCs. The receptors originated from a middle-aged woman in good health.

This clonotype was detected many times. V and J are TRBV7-8 and TRBJ2-7; D is possibly TRBD2 (5 bases). Germline V gene data show CDR1 as SGHVS and CDR2 as FQNEAQ. Trimming left V 1 base short and J 2 bases short, with 12 bases between. This CDR3 is 15 amino acids long. CDR3 in DNA: TGTGCCAGCAGCTTAGTGGGGAGTGGGGCCTACGAGCAGTACTTC. This codes for CASSLVGSGAYEQYF.

This chain uses TRBV6-1 with TRBJ2-7, with D perhaps TRBD2 (5 bases). V lost 3 bases and J lost 0, with 18 bases in between. CDR3 length equals 17 residues. Germline V CDR1 and CDR2: MNHNS, SASEGT. The CDR3 DNA reads TGTGCCAGCAGTGAGGTCATGGAGGCAGACTCCTCCTACGAGCAGTACTTC. Translated, it gives CASSEVMEADSSYEQYF.

About this clonotype: This may be a read error: a much more frequent sequence differs by one nucleotide. The V call is TRBV5-1, the J call TRBJ2-2; D is unresolved. The V gene's germline CDR1 is SGHRS and CDR2 YFSETQ. The length of the CDR3 is 13 residues. The CDR3 spells CARPGLDTWELFF. In DNA form, the CDR3 reads TGCGCCCGCCCGGGCCTAGACACCTGGGAGCTGTTTTTT.

This clonotype was counted many times. The gene calls are TRBV6-2 or TRBV6-3 and TRBJ2-3; weak D call: TRBD1 (6 bases). CDR3 length: 14 residues. The germline V and J ends were trimmed by 4 bases and 0 bases, with 8 bases remaining between them. Per germline, CDR1 MNHEY and CDR2 SVGEGT. CDR3 protein: CASSSGESTDTQYF. The CDR3 region has the DNA TGTGCCAGCAGTTCAGGGGAAAGCACAGATACGCAGTATTTT.

This clonotype was observed at least ten times. The rearrangement uses TRBV12-3 or TRBV12-4 and TRBJ1-1; D is possibly TRBD1 (6 bases). This CDR3 is 15 amino acids long. V lost 6 bases and J 1 base, leaving 15 bases between the germline ends. The CDR3 DNA sequence: TGTGCCAGCAGCCCTCTGAGGGGGGAGAACACTGAAGCTTTCTTT. Its protein product is CASSPLRGENTEAFF.

Concerning this clonotype itself: A much larger clone sits a single nucleotide away, making a read error possible. The V and J genes are TRBV7-2 and TRBJ2-7, with D unresolved. This CDR3 comprises 12 residues. Germline V gene lookup returns CDR1 SGHTA and CDR2 FQGNSA. The CDR3 DNA reads TGTGCCAGCAGCTTCGGCCCCTACGAGCGGTACTTC. It specifies CASSFGPYERYF.

In this sample, this clonotype turned up many times. The genes are TRBV15 and TRBJ2-2; D gene ambiguous. Germline CDR1 is LNHNV and CDR2 is YYDKDF (reference sequence). Trimming removed 1 base at V and 6 bases at J, with 6 bases between. This CDR3 contains 13 residues. Here the CDR3 reads CATSRGKSGELFF. The CDR3 nucleotides are TGTGCCACCAGCAGAGGAAAGTCCGGGGAGCTGTTTTTT.

This clonotype was picked up many times. The chain carries TRBV7-2 and TRBJ2-7; D is uncertain. CDR1 is SGHTA, CDR2 FQGNSA, per germline. The CDR3 consists of 12 residues. The V gene lost 4 bases and the J gene lost 5 bases, with 9 bases spanning the gap. In nucleotides, the CDR3 is TGTGCCAGCAGCTATGTAAGGAACGAGCAGTACTTC. It specifies CASSYVRNEQYF.

Many counts were recorded for this clonotype. The gene calls are TRBV7-9 and TRBJ1-5, with TRBD1 identical over 10 bases. This CDR3 contains 16 residues. V shed 5 bases and J 4 bases; nucleotides not matched to a gene: 8. Per germline, CDR1 SEHNR and CDR2 FQNEAQ (reference sequence). The CDR3 DNA reads as TGTGCCAGCAGCACGGGGACAGGGGCGCTTAATCAGCCCCAGCATTTT. Its translation: CASSTGTGALNQPQHF.